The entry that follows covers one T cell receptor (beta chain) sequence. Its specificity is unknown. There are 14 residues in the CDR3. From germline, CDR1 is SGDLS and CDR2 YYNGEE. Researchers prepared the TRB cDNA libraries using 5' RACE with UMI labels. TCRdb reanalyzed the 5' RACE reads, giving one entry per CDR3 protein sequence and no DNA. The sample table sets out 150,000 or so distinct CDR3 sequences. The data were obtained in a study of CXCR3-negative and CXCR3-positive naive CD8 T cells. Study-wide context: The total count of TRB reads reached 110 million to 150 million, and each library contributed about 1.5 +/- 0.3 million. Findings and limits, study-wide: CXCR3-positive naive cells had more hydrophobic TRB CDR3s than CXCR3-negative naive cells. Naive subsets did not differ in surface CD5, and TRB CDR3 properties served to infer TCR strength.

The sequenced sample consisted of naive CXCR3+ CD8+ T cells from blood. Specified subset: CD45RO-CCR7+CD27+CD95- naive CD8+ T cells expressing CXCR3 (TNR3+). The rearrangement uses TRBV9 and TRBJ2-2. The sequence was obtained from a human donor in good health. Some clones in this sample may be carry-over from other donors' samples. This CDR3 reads CASSPVANTGELFF.